These 26 T cell receptor beta chains originate from one sample sequenced in a study of cytomegalovirus exposure and HLA in healthy donors. PCR used 60 Vbeta primers and 13 Jbeta primers. Repertoires were generated with immunoSEQ multiplex PCR, while TCRdb's copy carries only in-frame clones and drops some. Of some 98,000 clones listed, around 81% are singletons. The source material was PBMCs. The receptors come from a female donor in good health and CMV-seropositive.

The chain links TRBV5-5 to TRBJ2-7; D is unresolved. V was trimmed by 2 bases and J by 3 bases, leaving 6 bases between them. Germline V CDR1 and CDR2: SGHKS, YYEKEE (reference sequence). The CDR3 spans 12 residues. In DNA form, the CDR3 reads TGTGCCAGCAGCTTTAGCTTCTACGAGCAGTACTTC. It is translated as CASSFSFYEQYF.

V is TRBV5-1 and J is TRBJ2-6; 8 nucleotides agree with TRBD2. V lost 1 base to trimming and J lost 0 bases; unmatched junction nucleotides: 0. CDR1 SGHRS and CDR2 YFSETQ come from the germline V gene. The CDR3 extends over 16 amino acids. The CDR3 reads CASSLSGSSGANVLTF. CDR3 coding DNA: TGCGCCAGCAGCTTGAGCGGGAGCTCTGGGGCCAACGTCCTGACTTTC.

This clone was seen once. The chain uses TRBV5-4 and TRBJ2-7; tentative D call: TRBD2 (5 bases). Germline values: CDR1 SGHNT, CDR2 YYREEE (reference sequence). Trimming cost V 1 base and J 7 bases, with 18 bases left between them. The CDR3 runs 15 residues. CDR3 in amino acids: CASSLYRHQGGEQYF. The DNA for the CDR3 is TGTGCCAGCAGCTTGTATCGACATCAAGGCGGGGAGCAGTACTTC.

The chain couples TRBV10-1 to TRBJ2-3, with no clear D. V was pared by 2 bases and J by 10 bases, with 10 bases between. The CDR3 is 12 amino acids. Germline values: CDR1 WNHNN, CDR2 SYGVQD (reference sequence). For the CDR3, the DNA is TGCGCCAGCAGTGAGGGGCCCTCTGCGCAGTATTTT. Translating it yields CASSEGPSAQYF.

V gene TRBV15 combines with J gene TRBJ2-1; 7 bases map to TRBD1. Germline V gene sequence: CDR1 LNHNV, CDR2 YYDKDF (reference sequence). V was pared by 3 bases and J by 4 bases, with 12 bases of the junction left unmatched. The CDR3 spans 17 residues. The CDR3 bases are TGTGCCACCAGCAGGGTCACAGGGGTGGGCCCTTACAATGAGCAGTTCTTC. Amino acid sequence: CATSRVTGVGPYNEQFF.

The gene calls are TRBV11-2 and TRBJ2-3; D may be TRBD2 (6 bases). Germline values: CDR1 SGHAT, CDR2 FQNNGV. V shed 5 bases and J shed 2 bases, with 14 bases lying between them. This CDR3 comprises 15 residues. CDR3: CASSPYGGATDTQYF. In nucleotides, the CDR3 is TGTGCCAGCAGCCCTTATGGCGGGGCCACAGATACGCAGTATTTT.

The CDR3 loop reads CASSSTGNTEAFF. CDR3 DNA: TGTGCCAGTAGTAGCACAGGGAACACTGAAGCTTTCTTT. The chain couples TRBV19 to TRBJ1-1; D might be TRBD1 (5 bases). The V gene's germline CDR1 is LNHDA and CDR2 SQIVND (reference sequence). Trimming cost V 4 bases and J 1 base, with 7 bases left between them. This CDR3 has 13 residues. Based on the CDR3 plus reference TRBV19 and TRBJ1-1, the full variable domain is DGGITQSPKYLFRKEGQNVTLSCEQNLNHDAMYWYRQDPGQGLRLIYYSQIVNDFQKGDIAEGYSVSREKKESFPLTVTSAQKNPTAFYLCASSSTGNTEAFFGQGTRLTVV.

The V call is TRBV29-1, the J call TRBJ1-1, with a possible D match to TRBD1 (5 bases). The CDR3 has 18 residues. Germline-derived CDR1 and CDR2 are SQVTM and ANQGSEA. The V gene lost 4 bases and the J gene lost 7 bases, with 31 bases spanning the gap. The CDR3 DNA is TGCAGCGTTGTAGGCCACGATACGCGGGACCGGTATAATAGTGAAGCTTTCTTT. Translated, it gives CSVVGHDTRDRYNSEAFF. Looking up the rest from reference TRBV29-1 and TRBJ1-1 gives the full variable domain: SAVISQKPSRDICQRGTSLTIQCQVDSQVTMMFWYRQQPGQSLTLIATANQGSEATYESGFVIDKFPISRPNLTFSTLTVSNMSPEDSSIYLCSVVGHDTRDRYNSEAFFGQGTRLTVV.

The chain has TRBV18 and TRBJ1-4; D not certain. V was clipped by 1 base and J by 3 bases, with 9 bases between them. Germline values: CDR1 KGHSH, CDR2 LQKENI. The CDR3 covers 15 residues. The CDR3 spells CASSPRAAPNEKLFF. The CDR3 DNA reads as TGTGCCAGCTCACCACGGGCAGCCCCTAATGAAAAACTGTTTTTT.

The CDR3 bases are TGTGCCAGCAGTAGGACAGGATGGGGGTACACTGAAGCTTTCTTT. Translation: CASSRTGWGYTEAFF. This rearrangement joins TRBV27 to TRBJ1-1, with 7 bases matching TRBD1. This CDR3 has 15 residues. Germline CDR1 and CDR2: MNHEY and SMNVEV (reference sequence). J gave up 3 bases and V 5 bases, and 9 bases lay outside the gene matches.

A few counts support this clone. The rearrangement joins TRBV7-9 to TRBJ2-1; possibly TRBD1 for D (6 bases). V lost 6 bases, J lost 4 bases, and 13 bases lay in between. Germline CDR1 SEHNR, CDR2 FQNEAQ (reference sequence). CDR3 size: 14 residues. The CDR3: CASRKPGQYNEQFF. Written as DNA, the CDR3 is TGTGCCAGCAGAAAACCGGGACAATACAATGAGCAGTTCTTC.

This clone was picked up a small number of times. The chain combines TRBV19 with TRBJ2-7, with 11 bases fitting TRBD2. V gave up 6 bases and J gave up 2 bases; unmatched junction bases: 3. Germline V gene data show CDR1 as LNHDA and CDR2 as SQIVND (reference sequence). The CDR3 is made up of 14 amino acids. The CDR3 DNA reads TGTGCCAGTAGCCAACTAGCGGGGGCCTACGAGCAGTACTTC. It is translated as CASSQLAGAYEQYF.

The chain combines TRBV15 with TRBJ1-1; unclear D gene. In germline, CDR1 is LNHNV, CDR2 YYDKDF (reference sequence). Trimming pared 0 bases from V and 0 bases from J, leaving 8 bases between. The CDR3 runs to 15 residues. CDR3 DNA sequence: TGTGCCACCAGCAGAGATGGGCTCATGAACACTGAAGCTTTCTTT. Translating gives CATSRDGLMNTEAFF.

The CDR3: CASSIDAGTGSFF. In DNA, the CDR3 is TGTGCCAGTAGTATAGATGCCGGGACAGGGTCTTTCTTT. The J gene is TRBJ1-1, the V gene TRBV19; 9 bases line up with TRBD1. Germline loops: CDR1 LNHDA, CDR2 SQIVND (reference sequence). The CDR3 runs to 13 residues. The J segment lost 12 bases and the V segment lost 0 bases, leaving 5 bases of the junction unmatched.

CDR3 amino acids: CASTPGQETGGYTF. In DNA form, the CDR3 reads TGTGCCAGTACCCCGGGACAGGAAACTGGTGGCTACACCTTC. V is TRBV19 and J is TRBJ1-2; 8 bases are a match to TRBD1. CDR3 length: 14 residues. J lost 7 bases, V lost 7 bases, and 11 bases had no gene match. Germline assignment: CDR1 LNHDA and CDR2 SQIVND (reference sequence).

The chain joins TRBV19 to TRBJ2-5; 14 bases map to TRBD2. Germline V lookup: CDR1 LNHDA, CDR2 SQIVND (reference sequence). The length of the CDR3 is 17 residues. V was clipped by 5 bases and J by 5 bases; unmatched bases: 10. The CDR3 loop reads CASSSPGLAGAGETQYF. CDR3 DNA: TGTGCCAGTAGTTCCCCGGGACTAGCGGGAGCAGGGGAGACCCAGTACTTC.

The chain recombines TRBV19 with TRBJ2-3; 9 bases fit TRBD1. Germline CDR1 is LNHDA and CDR2 is SQIVND (reference sequence). The length of the CDR3 is 16 residues. The ends lost 6 bases at V and 0 bases at J; junction bases unmatched: 7. Here the CDR3 reads CASSNGGQGSTDTQYF. The CDR3 DNA reads TGTGCCAGTAGCAACGGGGGACAGGGCAGCACAGATACGCAGTATTTT.

This clone was detected once. The chain has TRBV7-9 and TRBJ1-3; 7 positions agree with TRBD1. Germline V CDR1 and CDR2: SEHNR, FQNEAQ (reference sequence). Losses at the gene ends were 4 bases for V and 1 base for J; bases not matched to a gene: 4. This CDR3 contains 15 residues. Written as DNA, the CDR3 is TGTGCCAGCAGCTCCGACAGGGAATCTGGAAACACCATATATTTT. Protein: CASSSDRESGNTIYF. The whole variable domain, filled in from reference TRBV7-9 and TRBJ1-3, reads DTGVSQNPRHKITKRGQNVTFRCDPISEHNRLYWYRQTLGQGPEFLTYFQNEAQLEKSRLLSDRFSAERPKGSFSTLEIQRTEQGDSAMYLCASSSDRESGNTIYFGEGSWLTVV.

J is TRBJ2-3 and V is TRBV5-5, with D uncertain. CDR1 SGHKS and CDR2 YYEKEE come from the germline V gene (reference sequence). This CDR3 region has 14 residues. Trimming removed 5 bases from V and 2 bases from J, with 12 bases in between. The CDR3 reads CASRQQPSTDTQYF. The DNA for the CDR3 is TGTGCCAGCAGACAGCAGCCCTCCACAGATACGCAGTATTTT.

This chain's CDR3 is CATSRDGAGPRGEQFF. CDR3 nucleotides: TGTGCCACCAGCAGAGATGGCGCAGGTCCCCGGGGGGAGCAGTTCTTC. The rearrangement links TRBV15 to TRBJ2-1; D might be TRBD2 (6 bases). V was trimmed by 0 bases and J by 10 bases, leaving 19 bases between them. The germline V gene encodes CDR1 LNHNV and CDR2 YYDKDF (reference sequence). This CDR3 has 16 amino acids.

There are a few counts of this clone. The gene calls are TRBV2 and TRBJ1-2; a weak D match, TRBD1 (5 bases). The V end was cut by 1 base, the J end by 3 bases, with 12 bases between. Germline V gene lookup returns CDR1 SNHLY and CDR2 FYNNEI. This CDR3 has 15 residues. The CDR3 reads CASSEGYQGYYGYTF. The CDR3 nucleotides read TGTGCCAGCAGTGAAGGGTACCAGGGTTACTATGGCTACACCTTC.

This chain connects TRBV27 to TRBJ1-1; no clear D. This CDR3 spans 13 amino acids. Germline lookup yields CDR1 MNHEY and CDR2 SMNVEV (reference sequence). The ends were cut back, 3 bases at V and 6 bases at J, with 11 bases in the middle. The CDR3 region is CASSFRQVSEAFF. CDR3 DNA: TGTGCCAGCAGTTTCCGCCAGGTATCTGAAGCTTTCTTT.

The rearrangement links TRBV28 to TRBJ2-7; weak D call: TRBD2 (6 bases). V lost 3 bases and J lost 6, with 24 bases in between. In germline, CDR1 is MDHEN, CDR2 SYDVKM. This CDR3 contains 17 residues. CDR3 sequence reads: CASSLGRRASAVLEQYF. The CDR3 DNA follows: TGTGCCAGCAGTTTGGGCCGGAGGGCTTCCGCGGTGCTCGAGCAGTACTTC.

This chain connects TRBV5-4 to TRBJ1-4; 10 nucleotides line up with TRBD1. The CDR3 sequence is 15 residues long. Unmatched junction bases numbered 4, after V lost 0 bases and J lost 8 bases. The germline V gene encodes CDR1 SGHNT and CDR2 YYREEE (reference sequence). CDR3 in DNA: TGTGCCAGCAGCTTGGCCGGGACAGGGGCAGAAAAACTGTTTTTT. It translates to CASSLAGTGAEKLFF.

This chain connects TRBV9 to TRBJ2-1; 8 positions agree with TRBD2. The germline V gene has CDR1 SGDLS and CDR2 YYNGEE. The V gene end was trimmed by 1 base and the J gene end by 10 bases; junction bases not matched to a gene: 13. The CDR3 contains 16 residues. This CDR3 reads CASSVRTSGSNREQFF. For the CDR3, the DNA is TGTGCCAGCAGCGTAAGAACTAGCGGTAGTAATAGGGAGCAGTTCTTC.

V and J are TRBV5-1 and TRBJ2-2, with 7 positions matching TRBD1. V was pared by 4 bases and J by 2 bases, with 11 bases of the junction left unmatched. The germline V gene has CDR1 SGHRS and CDR2 YFSETQ. This CDR3 is built from 17 residues. CDR3 sequence: CASSRDSNAHNTGELFF. In nucleotides, the CDR3 is TGCGCCAGCAGCCGGGACAGCAACGCCCATAACACCGGGGAGCTGTTTTTT.